The source of this T cell receptor beta chain is a study of cytomegalovirus exposure and HLA in healthy donors. Concerning this clone itself: The antigen is unknown.

This PCR relied on a set of 60 Vbeta primers and 13 Jbeta primers. Authors' analysis steps: Among the unique TCR beta chains that a later analysis counted, roughly 80 million in all, 10 million to 11 million were shared. Sequenced by immunoSEQ multiplex PCR; TCRdb stores in-frame clones only, minus some. That table gives V, J and clone size, and the DNA gave D and trimming. The table lists about 210,000 clones, about nine tenths of them singletons. CDR3 length: 16 residues. The trim removed 6 bases at V and 2 bases at J, leaving 5 bases unmatched. Germline V CDR1 and CDR2: ENHRY, SYGVKD. The study, taken as a whole, reports: Most TCR beta V segments were productive about 87% or about 30% of the time in an earlier analysis. An analysis was carried out later, and it reportedly showed fewer N-insertions in an Asian-associated ancestry cluster than the approximately 700-donor mean. The investigators catalogued 150 to 200 TCR beta chains as cytomegalovirus-associated.

Material: PBMCs. The sequence was obtained from a boy younger than 10 in good health and CMV-seronegative. The chain carries TRBV10-3 and TRBJ2-1; 12 bases are a match to TRBD1. CDR3 DNA: TGTGCCATCAGCGCCGGGACAGGGGGCACCTACAATGAGCAGTTCTTC. The encoded protein is CAISAGTGGTYNEQFF.